Included here is one T cell receptor beta chain sequence, with context. The data belong to a study of cytomegalovirus exposure and HLA in healthy donors. It was with 60 Vbeta and 13 Jbeta primers that the PCR ran. The protocol was immunoSEQ multiplex PCR, while the TCRdb copy is restricted to in-frame clones and leaves out a portion. The sample gives about 89,000 clones, 65% to 80% of which show up once; around 2.5% is in the top ten. CDR3 length: 15 amino acids. Germline CDR1 reads SGHTA; CDR2 reads FQGNSA. V lost 1 base, J lost 1 base, and 10 bases lay in between. The chain couples TRBV7-2 to TRBJ1-1, with D maybe TRBD1 (6 bases). Input material: PBMCs. This receptor was identified in a man aged 30 to 45 in good health and CMV-seronegative. CDR3 DNA: TGTGCCAGCAGCTTAGTAAGGGGGTCGAACACTGAAGCTTTCTTT. Its protein is CASSLVRGSNTEAFF.